Listed here are 17 T cell receptor beta chains from one sample, sequenced in a study of cytomegalovirus exposure and HLA in healthy donors. The PCR used 60 Vbeta and 13 Jbeta primers. The assay was immunoSEQ multiplex PCR, and TCRdb's table has in-frame clones only and misses some. The sample shows 110,000 or so clones, approximately 74% of them seen only once. The sequencing input was PBMCs. All receptors come from a woman between 35 and 50 years old in good health and CMV-seropositive.

This chain uses TRBV5-6 with TRBJ1-2; 9 positions match TRBD1. The ends lost 5 bases at V and 7 bases at J; junction bases unmatched: 6. Germline V gene lookup returns CDR1 SGHDT and CDR2 YYEEEE. This CDR3 is built from 13 residues. Here the CDR3 DNA reads TGTGCCAGCAGGAACAGGGGGCGTATTGGCTACACCTTC. Amino acid sequence: CASRNRGRIGYTF.

Points on this clone: A read error may account for a junction end that differs from germline. This rearrangement joins TRBV7-9 to TRBJ1-2; 9 bases are shared with TRBD1. The germline gives CDR1 SEHNR, CDR2 FQNEAQ (reference sequence). CDR3 length: 17 residues. The CDR3 nucleotides read TGTTCCAGCAGCTTGGGCCGGGGACAGGGTCTCAACTATGGCTACACCTTC. Residues: CSSSLGRGQGLNYGYTF. Using reference TRBV7-9 and TRBJ1-2 for the parts outside the CDR3, the full variable domain is DTGVSQNPRHKITKRGQNVTFRCDPISEHNRLYWYRQTLGQGPEFLTYFQNEAQLEKSRLLSDRFSAERPKGSFSTLEIQRTEQGDSAMYLCSSSLGRGQGLNYGYTFGSGTRLTVV.

V usage is TRBV6-5 and J usage is TRBJ2-3; 10 bases line up with TRBD1. With 7 bases clipped from V and 5 bases from J, the junction kept 9 bases outside the gene matches. The CDR3 has 15 residues. Germline CDR1 and CDR2: MNHEY and SVGAGI. The CDR3 DNA reads TGTGCCAGCAAGTTACCCGGGACAGGGGTAGATACGCAGTATTTT. Its protein is CASKLPGTGVDTQYF.

In its sample, this clone was seen a few times. The rearrangement uses TRBV5-1 and TRBJ2-3, with 13 bases lining up with TRBD2. Trimming removed 4 bases from V and 2 bases from J; junction bases left unmatched: 10. Germline V lookup: CDR1 SGHRS, CDR2 YFSETQ. CDR3 size: 18 residues. CDR3 nucleotides: TGCGCCAGCAGCCTTGGGACTAGCGGGACGGCCTTCACAGATACGCAGTATTTT. It translates to CASSLGTSGTAFTDTQYF.

This chain links TRBV29-1 with TRBJ2-5; unclear D gene. The CDR3 is 13 amino acids. V was trimmed by 7 bases and J by 4 bases, leaving 16 bases between them. CDR1 is SQVTM and CDR2 is ANQGSEA in the germline V gene. CDR3 loop: CSAALNSGETQYF. CDR3 coding DNA: TGCAGCGCGGCCCTCAACAGTGGAGAGACCCAGTACTTC. The variable domain in full, completed from reference TRBV29-1 and TRBJ2-5, reads SAVISQKPSRDICQRGTSLTIQCQVDSQVTMMFWYRQQPGQSLTLIATANQGSEATYESGFVIDKFPISRPNLTFSTLTVSNMSPEDSSIYLCSAALNSGETQYFGPGTRLLVL.

This chain connects TRBV19 to TRBJ1-3; a weak D match, TRBD1 (5 bases). V was trimmed by 9 bases and J by 0 bases, leaving 9 bases between them. Germline V CDR1 and CDR2: LNHDA, SQIVND (reference sequence). The CDR3 covers 13 residues. CDR3 residues: CASCGTSGNTIYF. The CDR3, as DNA: TGTGCCAGCTGCGGGACCTCTGGAAACACCATATATTTT. Using reference TRBV19 and TRBJ1-3 for the parts outside the CDR3, the full variable domain is DGGITQSPKYLFRKEGQNVTLSCEQNLNHDAMYWYRQDPGQGLRLIYYSQIVNDFQKGDIAEGYSVSREKKESFPLTVTSAQKNPTAFYLCASCGTSGNTIYFGEGSWLTVV.

This sequence joins TRBV15 and TRBJ2-2, with TRBD1 matching over 10 bases. V was clipped by 0 bases and J by 6 bases; unmatched bases: 7. The CDR3 spans 17 residues. Germline loops: CDR1 LNHNV, CDR2 YYDKDF (reference sequence). The CDR3 reads CATSRDGGTGVPGELFF. CDR3 DNA: TGTGCCACCAGCAGAGACGGCGGGACAGGGGTCCCCGGGGAGCTGTTTTTT.

This clone has a handful of counts. The rearrangement joins TRBV9 to TRBJ2-1; a weak D match, TRBD2 (5 bases). The V gene lost 2 bases and the J gene lost 0 bases, with 9 bases spanning the gap. The V gene's germline CDR1 is SGDLS and CDR2 YYNGEE. This CDR3 has 15 amino acids. The CDR3 reads CASSVSVSSYNEQFF. Written as DNA, the CDR3 is TGTGCCAGCAGCGTTAGCGTTAGCTCCTACAATGAGCAGTTCTTC.

The V call is TRBV5-8, the J call TRBJ2-5; possible D gene TRBD1, 6 bases. This CDR3 spans 15 amino acids. Trimming pared 0 bases from V and 6 bases from J, leaving 15 bases between. In germline, CDR1 is SGHTS, CDR2 YDEGEE. The CDR3 coding sequence is TGTGCCAGCAGCTTGGGGGGGCGTCGTGGTCAGACCCAGTACTTC. As protein: CASSLGGRRGQTQYF.

The V and J genes are TRBV18 and TRBJ1-1, with TRBD1 matching over 7 bases. The CDR3 runs 14 residues. Germline CDR1 is KGHSH and CDR2 is LQKENI. V shed 4 bases, J shed 1 base, and the junction held 3 bases outside the gene matches. DNA for the CDR3: TGTGCCAGCTCACGCGACAGGGAGAACACTGAAGCTTTCTTT. Protein: CASSRDRENTEAFF.

The V call is TRBV11-3, the J call TRBJ2-7; 12 bases map to TRBD2. The DNA matches TRBJ2-1 better at its end, which makes the J call doubtful. The CDR3 loop spans 18 amino acids. Per germline, CDR1 SGHNT and CDR2 YENEEA. CDR3 coding DNA: TGTGCCAGCAGCCGACTAGCGGGAGACCCGAGCTCCTACAATGAGCAGTTCTTC. Protein product: CASSRLAGDPSSYNEQFF.

Details on this clone: One end of the junction is discordant with germline, which a read error may explain. This rearrangement joins TRBV7-2 to TRBJ2-7; no definite D call. Germline CDR1 SGHTA, CDR2 FQGNSA. The CDR3 has 13 amino acids. CDR3 region: CANSALNGYEQYF. CDR3 coding DNA: TGTGCCAACAGCGCGTTGAATGGCTACGAGCAGTACTTC.

The V gene is TRBV7-3, the J gene TRBJ1-4; a possible D gene is TRBD1 (6 bases). Germline CDR1 SGHTA, CDR2 FQGTGA. The CDR3 contains 20 residues. The V gene lost 3 bases and the J gene lost 7 bases, with 30 bases spanning the gap. CDR3 residues: CASSFPFGIGRGRTFEKLFF. CDR3 nucleotides: TGTGCCAGCAGCTTCCCCTTCGGGATCGGCAGGGGACGCACCTTTGAAAAACTGTTTTTT.

The rearrangement uses TRBV5-5 and TRBJ2-5, with 10 bases that match TRBD2. Germline trimming cut 2 bases from V and 1 base from J; bases unmatched to any gene: 2. The CDR3 covers 15 residues. Germline CDR1 and CDR2: SGHKS and YYEKEE (reference sequence). This CDR3 reads CASSFPSGGQETQYF. The CDR3 DNA sequence: TGTGCCAGCAGCTTCCCTAGCGGGGGCCAAGAGACCCAGTACTTC.

The J gene is TRBJ2-1, the V gene TRBV4-2; D might be TRBD1 (6 bases). V gave up 0 bases and J gave up 8 bases, with 14 bases separating them. The CDR3 is 15 amino acids. Germline V CDR1 and CDR2: LGHNA, YNFKEQ. DNA for the CDR3: TGTGCCAGCAGCCAAGATGGACACAGGGTAGATGAGCAGTTCTTC. It translates to CASSQDGHRVDEQFF.

The chain employs TRBV6-1 and TRBJ1-2; the D is unclear. CDR3 length equals 14 residues. Germline CDR1 MNHNS, CDR2 SASEGT. V was shortened by 7 bases and J by 5 bases, with 17 bases between the two germline ends. CDR3 sequence: CASIPGLGRYGYTF. CDR3 sequence (DNA): TGTGCCAGCATTCCGGGGTTGGGTCGATATGGCTACACCTTC.

The chain employs TRBV7-9 and TRBJ1-4; 8 nucleotides align to TRBD1. The CDR3 extends over 16 amino acids. Looked up from germline, CDR1 is SEHNR and CDR2 is FQNEAQ (reference sequence). J was trimmed by 3 bases and V by 5 bases; bases with no gene match: 8. This CDR3 is CASSPMDRDANEKLFF. The DNA for the CDR3 is TGTGCCAGCAGCCCGATGGACAGGGACGCTAATGAAAAACTGTTTTTT.